The 7 T cell receptor beta chains below were found in one sample sequenced in a study of cytomegalovirus exposure and HLA in healthy donors. Use of 60 Vbeta and 13 Jbeta primers characterized the PCR. Repertoires were generated with immunoSEQ multiplex PCR, while TCRdb's copy carries only in-frame clones and drops some. The table has approximately 180,000 clones, roughly 74% seen once. The sequenced sample was PBMCs. The receptors were sampled from a young woman in good health and CMV-seronegative.

This chain joins TRBV9 and TRBJ1-2; perhaps TRBD1 as D (5 bases). Germline values: CDR1 SGDLS, CDR2 YYNGEE. The CDR3 covers 14 residues. V was clipped by 0 bases and J by 5 bases, with 11 bases between them. CDR3 sequence: CASSVGPGKYGYTF. The CDR3 region has the DNA TGTGCCAGCAGCGTAGGCCCAGGGAAATATGGCTACACCTTC.

This clone was counted between two and nine times. The chain is built from TRBV23-1 and TRBJ1-2; no definite D call. TRBV23-1 is filed as an ORF, its function uncertain. The CDR3 runs 16 residues. Trimming took off 2 bases at V and 0 bases at J, with 13 bases between the two ends. CDR3 region: CASSQREERSNYGYTF. In DNA, the CDR3 is TGCGCCAGCAGTCAAAGGGAGGAGCGCTCTAACTATGGCTACACCTTC.

The genes are TRBV5-4 and TRBJ1-4; TRBD1 matches 7 bases. Germline V gene sequence: CDR1 SGHNT, CDR2 YYREEE (reference sequence). Germline trimming cut 1 base from V and 8 bases from J; bases unmatched to any gene: 5. This CDR3 is built from 14 residues. The CDR3 reads CASSLRGGAEKLFF. CDR3 sequence (DNA): TGTGCCAGCAGCTTGCGAGGGGGCGCGGAAAAACTGTTTTTT.

The chain couples TRBV29-1 to TRBJ2-7, with 8 nucleotides matching TRBD1. This CDR3 has 12 amino acids. Germline V gives CDR1 SQVTM, CDR2 ANQGSEA. Unmatched junction bases numbered 5, after V lost 5 bases and J lost 5 bases. The CDR3 region is CSVNRGFNEQYF. The CDR3 DNA is TGCAGCGTTAACAGGGGGTTCAACGAGCAGTACTTC.

The V gene is TRBV9, the J gene TRBJ2-3; 8 positions match TRBD2. This CDR3 comprises 15 residues. Germline V gene lookup returns CDR1 SGDLS and CDR2 YYNGEE. V was pared by 0 bases and J by 3 bases, with 3 bases of the junction left unmatched. The CDR3 region is CASSVAGGQTDTQYF. CDR3 sequence (DNA): TGTGCCAGCAGCGTAGCGGGGGGGCAGACAGATACGCAGTATTTT. Full variable domain (remainder filled in from reference TRBV9 and TRBJ2-3): DSGVTQTPKHLITATGQRVTLRCSPRSGDLSVYWYQQSLDQGLQFLIQYYNGEERAKGNILERFSAQQFPDLHSELNLSSLELGDSALYFCASSVAGGQTDTQYFGPGTRLTVL.

A word on this clone: The junction departs from germline at one end; a sequencing error may be responsible. In nucleotides, the CDR3 is TGCACCAGCAGCCCTGAGGGGGCCGGCACCGGGGAGCTGTTTTTT. It codes for CTSSPEGAGTGELFF. This sequence joins TRBV10-1 and TRBJ2-2; 7 bases align to TRBD1. Germline V gene sequence: CDR1 WNHNN, CDR2 SYGVQD (reference sequence). The CDR3 extends over 15 amino acids.

This clone was counted only a few times. The chain links TRBV4-1 to TRBJ2-3; D is unresolved. The germline V and J ends were trimmed by 4 bases and 4 bases, with 6 bases remaining between them. The CDR3 loop spans 12 amino acids. Germline V gene sequence: CDR1 MGHRA, CDR2 YSYEKL. As DNA, the CDR3 is TGCGCCAGCAGCCCTAACTCAGATACGCAGTATTTT. Its translation is CASSPNSDTQYF.